This TCR beta chain appears in the sequencing data of a study of early T cells in non-severe SARS-CoV-2 infection. On the study more broadly: The chains were unpaired, and the sequenced material was bulk RNA from unsorted whole blood.

This clonotype has a count of ten or more. Its antigen remains unknown. Germline lookup yields CDR1 LGHNA and CDR2 YSLEER. This CDR3 has 14 residues. V dropped 4 bases and J dropped 10 bases, with 17 bases sitting between them. Overall study results and limits: Reliance on VDJdb matching favored anti-spike CD8 responses; private and CD4 specificities were missed.

The TCR library protocol attached unique molecular identifiers to the individual cDNA molecules. Using its own MiXCR run on the 5' RACE reads, TCRdb lists one record per CDR3 protein. This table has around 57,000 distinct CDR3 sequences, 6.2% appearing once. The TCR originated in an adult who was a healthcare worker with PCR-confirmed SARS-CoV-2 infection or an uninfected control (not recorded which). V usage is TRBV4-3 and J usage is TRBJ2-1; tentatively, D is TRBD2 (6 bases). The sample comprised whole blood. The CDR3: CASSPSLPSDEQFF. In DNA, the CDR3 is TGCGCCAGCAGCCCGTCCCTACCTAGCGACGAGCAGTTCTTC.